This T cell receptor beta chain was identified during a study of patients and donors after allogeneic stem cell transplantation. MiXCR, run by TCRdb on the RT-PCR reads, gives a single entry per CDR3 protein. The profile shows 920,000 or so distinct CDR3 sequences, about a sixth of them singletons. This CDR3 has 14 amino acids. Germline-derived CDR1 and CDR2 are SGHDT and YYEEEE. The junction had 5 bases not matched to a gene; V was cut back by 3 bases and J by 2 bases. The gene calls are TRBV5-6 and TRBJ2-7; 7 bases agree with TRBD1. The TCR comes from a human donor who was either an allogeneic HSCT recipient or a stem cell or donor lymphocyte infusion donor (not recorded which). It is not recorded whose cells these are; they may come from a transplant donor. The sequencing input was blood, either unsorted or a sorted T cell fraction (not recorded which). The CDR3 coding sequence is TGTGCCAGCAGCTCTTACAGGGGAACCTACGAGCAGTACTTC. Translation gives CASSSYRGTYEQYF.